This entry is about one T cell receptor beta chain. A patient was excluded if there was uncontrolled infection, other autoimmune disease, pregnancy or lactation. Together with thyroid ultrasound, orbital computed tomography, serum thyroxine and TRAb, clinical symptoms were used for diagnoses. This record comes from a study of T cells in Graves' hyperthyroidism and ophthalmopathy. Amplified regions were TCR beta CDR3 sequences from RNA transcripts. The study used the HTBI primer set for a first-round RT-PCR of the TCR CDR3. TCRdb processed the multiplex PCR reads anew with MiXCR; each CDR3 protein has one entry. The data contain about 600,000 distinct CDR3 sequences, about 14% of them singletons. Germline-derived CDR1 and CDR2 are DFQATT and SNEGSKA (reference sequence). Trimming left V 0 bases short and J 1 base short, with 10 bases between. The CDR3 consists of 15 residues.

The chain employs TRBV20-1 and TRBJ1-5; maybe TRBD1 (5 bases). Sequenced: blood. The receptor comes from a woman between 45 and 65 years old with Graves' ophthalmopathy. The CDR3 sequence: CSARDSRGSNQPQHF. Written as DNA, the CDR3 is TGCAGTGCTAGAGATTCACGGGGGAGCAATCAGCCCCAGCATTTT.